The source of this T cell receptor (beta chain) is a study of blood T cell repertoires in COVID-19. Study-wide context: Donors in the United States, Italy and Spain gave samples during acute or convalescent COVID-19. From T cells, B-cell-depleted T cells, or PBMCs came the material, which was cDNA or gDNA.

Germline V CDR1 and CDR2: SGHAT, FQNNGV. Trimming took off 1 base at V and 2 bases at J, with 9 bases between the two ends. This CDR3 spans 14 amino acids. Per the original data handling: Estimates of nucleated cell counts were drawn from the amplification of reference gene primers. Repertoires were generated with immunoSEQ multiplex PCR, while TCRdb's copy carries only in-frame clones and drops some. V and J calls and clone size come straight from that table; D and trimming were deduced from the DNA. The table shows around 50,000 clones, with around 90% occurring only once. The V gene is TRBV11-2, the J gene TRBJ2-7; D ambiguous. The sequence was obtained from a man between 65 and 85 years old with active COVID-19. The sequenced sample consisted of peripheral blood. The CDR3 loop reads CASSLVSQTYEQYF. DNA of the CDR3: TGTGCCAGCAGCTTAGTTTCCCAGACCTACGAGCAGTACTTC.